Listed below are T cell receptor beta chains from one sample, sequenced in a study of cytomegalovirus exposure and HLA in healthy donors. Assay used: immunoSEQ multiplex PCR; TCRdb lists only in-frame clones, some missing. This table holds some 110,000 clones, roughly 76% found once. The specimen sequenced was PBMCs. Source of these receptors: a man aged 45-65 years in good health and CMV-seropositive. Both conserved end residues are part of each CDR3. The D gene is left open where the match is weak. Where a row states a size, it is once, few, many or the class of an expanded clone; other rows omit it.

j_gene | abundance | d_gene | v_gene | CDR3nt | CDR3aa
TRBJ1-5 | NA | TRBD1 | TRBV7-2 | TGTGCCAGCAGCTCACAGGGGAATCAGCCCCAGCATTTT | CASSSQGNQPQHF
TRBJ1-5 | NA | NA | TRBV28 | TGTGCCAGCAGTTTATACAGGGATAGCAATCAGCCCCAGCATTTT | CASSLYRDSNQPQHF
TRBJ2-5 | NA | NA | TRBV6-5 | TGTGCCAGCAGTTACTCGGGGGCTAGTATAGAGACCCAGTACTTC | CASSYSGASIETQYF
TRBJ1-6 | NA | TRBD1 | TRBV4-3 | TGCGCCAGCAGCCAACTAACAGGGGTTGGATCACCCCTCCACTTT | CASSQLTGVGSPLHF
TRBJ2-7 | NA | NA | TRBV7-9 | TGTGCCAGCAGCTTAGTGAGCAGGGGAAGTGACGAGCAGTACTTC | CASSLVSRGSDEQYF
TRBJ2-1 | NA | TRBD2 | TRBV10-3 | TGTGCCATCAGTGAGGCACTAAGCGGGACCTTCAATGAGCAGTTCTTC | CAISEALSGTFNEQFF
TRBJ2-2 | NA | TRBD1 | TRBV2 | TGTGCCAGCAGTGAACTAGGACAGGGATCCACCGGGGAGCTGTTTTTT | CASSELGQGSTGELFF
TRBJ1-1 | NA | TRBD1 | TRBV25-1 | TGTGCCAGTAGTAAGGGACAGGGGAACACTGAAGCTTTCTTT | CASSKGQGNTEAFF
TRBJ2-3 | NA | TRBD2 | TRBV6-5 | TGTGCCAGCAGTTTCGATCCTAGCGGGAGGACAGATACGCAGTATTTT | CASSFDPSGRTDTQYF
TRBJ2-3 | NA | NA | TRBV10-2 | TGCGCCAGCAGTGAGTCGGCTAGATACACAGATACGCAGTATTTT | CASSESARYTDTQYF
TRBJ2-7 | NA | TRBD1 | TRBV7-2 | TGTGCCAGCAGCTTCGACAGGGAGTCCTACGAGCAGTACTTC | CASSFDRESYEQYF
TRBJ2-3 | NA | NA | TRBV18 | TGTGCCAGCTCTCCCCCCGCCAGGGGCACAGATACGCAGTATTTT | CASSPPARGTDTQYF
TRBJ1-2 | NA | TRBD1 | TRBV19 | TGTGCCACTACGGACAGGGTGTATCGAGGCTACACCTTC | CATTDRVYRGYTF
TRBJ2-2 | NA | NA | TRBV6-4 | TGTGCCAGCAGTGAAATGAGTACCGGGGAGCTGTTTTTT | CASSEMSTGELFF
TRBJ2-7 | NA | NA | TRBV18 | TGTGCCAGCTCACCGGGCGACCGGTACGAGCAGTACTTC | CASSPGDRYEQYF
TRBJ1-1 | NA | NA | TRBV28 | TGTGCCAGCAGTTTAAATCGGGAAGCTTTCTTT | CASSLNREAFF
TRBJ1-3 | NA | NA | TRBV5-6 | TGTGCCAGCTGGAAGGAGAGAAACACCATATATTTT | CASWKERNTIYF
TRBJ2-5 | NA | TRBD2 | TRBV2 | TGTGCCAGCGGCCCCGGGGGGAGGACCGGGTCGGAGACCCAGTACTTC | CASGPGGRTGSETQYF
TRBJ2-1 | NA | TRBD2 | TRBV7-9 | TGTGCCAGCCGGGTGACGGGAGGGTCTAACCATGAGCAGTTCTTC | CASRVTGGSNHEQFF
TRBJ2-5 | few | NA | TRBV18 | TGTGCCAGCTCCCCGATGAGGGTGGAGACCCAGTACTTC | CASSPMRVETQYF
TRBJ2-2 | NA | NA | TRBV13 | TGTGCCAGCAGCACACGGGAGTTTTCGAACACCGGGGAGCTGTTTTTT | CASSTREFSNTGELFF
TRBJ1-2 | NA | NA | TRBV2 | TGTGCCAGCAGTGCGAGTGCTAACTATGGCTACACCTTC | CASSASANYGYTF
TRBJ2-7 | NA | TRBD2 | TRBV27 | TGTGCCAGCAGCCGGGGTGGGACTAGCGCCTACGAGCAGTACTTC | CASSRGGTSAYEQYF
TRBJ1-4 | few | NA | TRBV19 | TGTGCCAGTTCGGACAGATACGCAACTAATGAAAAACTGTTTTTT | CASSDRYATNEKLFF
TRBJ1-1 | NA | NA | TRBV29-1 | TGCAGCGTCTGCTGGGGGGTGTTCGGTCAGCTGAACACTGAAGCTTTCTTT | CSVCWGVFGQLNTEAFF
TRBJ1-5 | NA | NA | TRBV28 | TGTGCCAGCCGCCTGGCCTGGCAGGGGAGCAATCAGCCCCAGCATTTT | CASRLAWQGSNQPQHF
TRBJ1-4 | NA | NA | TRBV27 | TGTGCCAGCGGATCCGCGGGGGGCTTGGGTGAAAAACTGTTTTTT | CASGSAGGLGEKLFF
TRBJ2-1 | NA | NA | TRBV4-3 | TGCGCCAGCAGCCAAATCGACCGGAGCTCCTACAATGAGCAGTTCTTC | CASSQIDRSSYNEQFF
TRBJ2-1 | NA | TRBD2 | TRBV5-1 | TGCGCCAGCAGCTCCGGACTAGCGGGAGGCCAGGGGGATGAGCAGTTCTTC | CASSSGLAGGQGDEQFF
TRBJ1-5 | NA | NA | TRBV5-6 | TGTGCCAGCAGCTTTGACATCAATCAGCCCCAGCATTTT | CASSFDINQPQHF
TRBJ1-1 | once | TRBD1 | TRBV12-5 | TGTGCTAGTGTACGACAGGGGAACACTGAAGCTTTCTTT | CASVRQGNTEAFF
TRBJ1-6 | NA | TRBD1 | TRBV11-2 | TGTGCCAGCAGCTTAGTCCCCGACAGGGCCAGCTCACCCCTCCACTTT | CASSLVPDRASSPLHF
TRBJ2-1 | NA | TRBD2 | TRBV5-4 | TGTGCCAGCAGCTTGAGGACTAGCGGGTCGGATGAGCAGTTCTTC | CASSLRTSGSDEQFF
TRBJ2-3 | NA | TRBD2 | TRBV2 | TGTGCCAGCTTGGGACTAGCGGGGGGTGCTAGCACAGATACGCAGTATTTT | CASLGLAGGASTDTQYF
TRBJ2-3 | NA | NA | TRBV6-1 | TGTGCCAGCAGTGCGGGGGCAGATACGCAGTATTTT | CASSAGADTQYF
TRBJ2-4 | NA | TRBD2 | TRBV5-1 | TGCGCCAGCAGCTTGGGACTAGCGGGGGGGCCTATAAACATTCAGTACTTC | CASSLGLAGGPINIQYF
TRBJ2-7 | NA | TRBD1 | TRBV6-5 | TGTGCCAGCAGTTATGGGGCAGGGGGACCCTCCGAGCAGTACTTC | CASSYGAGGPSEQYF
TRBJ2-5 | NA | TRBD2 | TRBV4-2 | TGTGCCAGCAGCCAAGATGAGGGAGGGTTCCTGTTTCACTTC | CASSQDEGGFLFHF
TRBJ2-1 | once | TRBD2 | TRBV11-2 | TGTGCCAGCAGCTTAGATAGTCGCGGGAGGGCCAATGAGCAGTTCTTC | CASSLDSRGRANEQFF
TRBJ2-3 | NA | NA | TRBV5-8 | TGTGCCAGCAGCTTGGTTCGCGCCGGGGGAGATACGCAGTATTTT | CASSLVRAGGDTQYF
TRBJ2-7 | NA | TRBD1 | TRBV4-3 | TGCGCCAGCAGCCAAGTCGGGACAGCCTACGAGCAGTACTTC | CASSQVGTAYEQYF
TRBJ2-1 | once | NA | TRBV4-1 | TGCGCCAGCAGCCATGGGGGGGGCCGAAACAATGAGCAGTTCTTC | CASSHGGGRNNEQFF
TRBJ2-7 | NA | NA | TRBV10-3 | TGTGCCATCGGGGCAGGGGATTCCTACGAGCAGTACTTC | CAIGAGDSYEQYF
TRBJ1-2 | NA | TRBD1 | TRBV5-8 | TGTGCCAGCAGCTTACTGGGACAGGGGAGCCATGGCTACACCTTC | CASSLLGQGSHGYTF
TRBJ2-1 | NA | NA | TRBV7-6 | TGTGCCAGCAGCTTAGCACAGGGAACCTACAATGAGCAGTTCTTC | CASSLAQGTYNEQFF
TRBJ2-5 | few | NA | TRBV6-5 | TGTGCCAGCAGTTACTCGTCCTGGGACACAGAGACCCAGTACTTC | CASSYSSWDTETQYF
TRBJ2-1 | once | NA | TRBV6-6 | TGTGCCAGCAGTTACTCAGAGGGCCACAATGAGCAGTTCTTC | CASSYSEGHNEQFF
TRBJ2-7 | few | NA | TRBV4-1 | TGCGCCAGCAGCCAAGGTAGGGGTCAAACACTCTTCTACGAGCAGTACTTC | CASSQGRGQTLFYEQYF
TRBJ2-7 | NA | TRBD1 | TRBV9 | TGTGCCAGCAGCATAACAGGGGGGTCCCGTGAGCAGTACTTC | CASSITGGSREQYF
TRBJ2-7 | NA | TRBD2 | TRBV29-1 | TGCAGCGTTGAAGGCGGTGGGACTACCCCCTACGAGCAGTACTTC | CSVEGGGTTPYEQYF
TRBJ1-3 | NA | TRBD1 | TRBV4-3 | TGCGCCAGCAGCTCAGGGGGCAACTCTGGAAACACCATATATTTT | CASSSGGNSGNTIYF
TRBJ1-1 | NA | TRBD1 | TRBV7-9 | TGTGCCAGCAGCGACCCGCAGGGGGGAAACACTGAAGCTTTCTTT | CASSDPQGGNTEAFF
TRBJ1-1 | NA | TRBD1 | TRBV7-2 | TGTGCCAGCAGCTTCCCCCCAGGGGGCACTGAAGCTTTCTTT | CASSFPPGGTEAFF
TRBJ2-3 | NA | NA | TRBV11-2 | TGTGCCAGCAGCCCCCGCCTTTTCGCGGGAGATACGCAGTATTTT | CASSPRLFAGDTQYF
TRBJ2-1 | NA | NA | TRBV9 | TGTGCCAGCAGCGTAGCCTCAGGGAATGAGCAGTTCTTC | CASSVASGNEQFF